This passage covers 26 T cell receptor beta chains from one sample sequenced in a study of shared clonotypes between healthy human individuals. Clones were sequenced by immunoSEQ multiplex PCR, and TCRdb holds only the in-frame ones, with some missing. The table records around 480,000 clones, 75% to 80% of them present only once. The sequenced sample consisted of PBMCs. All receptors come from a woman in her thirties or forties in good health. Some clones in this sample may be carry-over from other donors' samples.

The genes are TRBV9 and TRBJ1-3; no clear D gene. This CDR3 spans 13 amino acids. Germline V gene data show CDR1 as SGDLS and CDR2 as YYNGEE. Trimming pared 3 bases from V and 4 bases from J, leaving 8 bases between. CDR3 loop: CASSESRGNTIYF. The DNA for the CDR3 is TGTGCCAGCAGCGAGTCCCGGGGAAACACCATATATTTT.

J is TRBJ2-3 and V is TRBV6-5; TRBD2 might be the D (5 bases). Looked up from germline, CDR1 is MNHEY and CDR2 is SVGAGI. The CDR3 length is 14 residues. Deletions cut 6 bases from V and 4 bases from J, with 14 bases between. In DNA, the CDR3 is TGTGCCAGCAGCCAAACCTCGGACTCAGATACGCAGTATTTT. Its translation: CASSQTSDSDTQYF.

The CDR3 DNA sequence: TGTGCCAGCTCACCACGACAGGGGGCAGCCTCTGGGGCCAACGTCCTGACTTTC. Its protein product is CASSPRQGAASGANVLTF. This chain uses TRBV18 with TRBJ2-6; 10 positions agree with TRBD1. Trimming removed 1 base from V and 0 bases from J; junction bases left unmatched: 3. The CDR3 runs to 18 residues. Germline CDR1 and CDR2: KGHSH and LQKENI.

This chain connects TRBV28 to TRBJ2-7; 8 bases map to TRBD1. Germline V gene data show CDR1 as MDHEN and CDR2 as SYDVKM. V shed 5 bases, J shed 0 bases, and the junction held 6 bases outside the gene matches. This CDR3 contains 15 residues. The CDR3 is CASSPRTGYSYEQYF. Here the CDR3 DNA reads TGTGCCAGCAGTCCCAGGACAGGGTACTCCTACGAGCAGTACTTC.

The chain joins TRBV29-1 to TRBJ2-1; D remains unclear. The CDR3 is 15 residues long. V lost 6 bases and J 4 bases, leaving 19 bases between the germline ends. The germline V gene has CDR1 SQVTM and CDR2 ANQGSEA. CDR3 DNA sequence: TGCAGCGTGGTACCGCGAGATAACACTTACAATGAGCAGTTCTTC. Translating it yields CSVVPRDNTYNEQFF.

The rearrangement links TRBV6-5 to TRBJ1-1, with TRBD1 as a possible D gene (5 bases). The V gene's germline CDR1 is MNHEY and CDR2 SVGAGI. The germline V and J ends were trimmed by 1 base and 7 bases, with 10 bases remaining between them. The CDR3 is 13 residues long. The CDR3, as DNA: TGTGCCAGCAGTTACTGGGGGGAAGGTGAAGCTTTCTTT. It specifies CASSYWGEGEAFF.

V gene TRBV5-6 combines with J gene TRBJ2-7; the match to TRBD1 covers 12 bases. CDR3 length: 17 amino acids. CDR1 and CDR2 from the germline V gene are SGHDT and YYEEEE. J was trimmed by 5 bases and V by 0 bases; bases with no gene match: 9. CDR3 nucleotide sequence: TGTGCCAGCAGCTTGGAATTTCCGGGACAGGGGGCGAACGAGCAGTACTTC. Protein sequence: CASSLEFPGQGANEQYF.

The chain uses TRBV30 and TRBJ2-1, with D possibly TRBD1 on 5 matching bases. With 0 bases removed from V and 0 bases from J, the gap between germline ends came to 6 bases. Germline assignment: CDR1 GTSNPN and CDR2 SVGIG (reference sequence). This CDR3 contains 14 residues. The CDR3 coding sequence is TGTGCCTGGAGTGTCGACAGCTCCTACAATGAGCAGTTCTTC. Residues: CAWSVDSSYNEQFF.

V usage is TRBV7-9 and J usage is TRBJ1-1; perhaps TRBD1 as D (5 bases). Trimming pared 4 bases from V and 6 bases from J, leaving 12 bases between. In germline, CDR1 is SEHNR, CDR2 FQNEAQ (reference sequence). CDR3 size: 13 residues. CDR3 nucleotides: TGTGCCAGCAGCTGGCCATGGGGGGCTGAAGCTTTCTTT. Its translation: CASSWPWGAEAFF.

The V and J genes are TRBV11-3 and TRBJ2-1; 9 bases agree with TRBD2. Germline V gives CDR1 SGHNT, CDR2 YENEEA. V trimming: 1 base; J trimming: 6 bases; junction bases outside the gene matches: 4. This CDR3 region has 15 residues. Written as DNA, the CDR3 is TGTGCCAGCAGCTTAGGCGGGAGGGCCCTCAATGAGCAGTTCTTC. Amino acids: CASSLGGRALNEQFF. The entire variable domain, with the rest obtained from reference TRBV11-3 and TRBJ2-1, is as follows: EAGVVQSPRYKIIEKKQPVAFWCNPISGHNTLYWYLQNLGQGPELLIRYENEEAVDDSQLPKDRFSAERLKGVDSTLKIQPAELGDSAVYLCASSLGGRALNEQFFGPGTRLTVL.

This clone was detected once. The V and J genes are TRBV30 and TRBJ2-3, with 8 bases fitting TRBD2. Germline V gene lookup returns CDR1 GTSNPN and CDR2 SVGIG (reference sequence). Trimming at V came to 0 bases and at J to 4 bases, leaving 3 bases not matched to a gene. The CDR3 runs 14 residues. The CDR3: CAWSVKREPDTQYF. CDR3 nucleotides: TGTGCCTGGAGTGTCAAGCGGGAGCCAGATACGCAGTATTTT.

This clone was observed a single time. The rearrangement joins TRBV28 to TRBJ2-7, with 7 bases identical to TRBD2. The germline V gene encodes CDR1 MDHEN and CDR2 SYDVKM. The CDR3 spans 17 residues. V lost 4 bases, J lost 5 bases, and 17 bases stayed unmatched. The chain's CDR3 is CASSSQRARGRAHEQYF. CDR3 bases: TGTGCCAGCAGTTCCCAGAGGGCTCGGGGGAGGGCCCACGAGCAGTACTTC.

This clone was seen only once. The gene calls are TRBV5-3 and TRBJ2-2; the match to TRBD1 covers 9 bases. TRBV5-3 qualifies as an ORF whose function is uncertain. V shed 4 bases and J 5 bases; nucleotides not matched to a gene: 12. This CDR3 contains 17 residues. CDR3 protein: CARSPKRTGELTGELFF. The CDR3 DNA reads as TGTGCCAGAAGCCCGAAGCGGACAGGGGAATTGACCGGGGAGCTGTTTTTT.

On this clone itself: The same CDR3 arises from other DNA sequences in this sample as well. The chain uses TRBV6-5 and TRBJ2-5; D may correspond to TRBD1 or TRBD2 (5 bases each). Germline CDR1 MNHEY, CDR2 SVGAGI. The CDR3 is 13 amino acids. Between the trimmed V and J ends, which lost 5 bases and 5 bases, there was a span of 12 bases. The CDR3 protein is CASSPPGQETQYF. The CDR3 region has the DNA TGTGCCAGCAGTCCACCGGGGCAGGAGACCCAGTACTTC.

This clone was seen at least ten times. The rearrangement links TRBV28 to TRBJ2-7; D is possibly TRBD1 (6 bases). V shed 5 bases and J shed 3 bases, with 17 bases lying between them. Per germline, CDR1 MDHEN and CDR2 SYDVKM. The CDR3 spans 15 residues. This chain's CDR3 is CASSTRTGILYEQYF. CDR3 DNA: TGTGCCAGCAGTACCCGCACAGGGATCCTCTACGAGCAGTACTTC.

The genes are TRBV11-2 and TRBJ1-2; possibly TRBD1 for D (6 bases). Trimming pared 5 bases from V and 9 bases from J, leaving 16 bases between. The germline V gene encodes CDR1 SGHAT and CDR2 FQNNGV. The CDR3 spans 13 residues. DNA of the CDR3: TGTGCCAGCAGCAAAGGGGGGCGAGGGAGCTACACCTTC. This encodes CASSKGGRGSYTF.

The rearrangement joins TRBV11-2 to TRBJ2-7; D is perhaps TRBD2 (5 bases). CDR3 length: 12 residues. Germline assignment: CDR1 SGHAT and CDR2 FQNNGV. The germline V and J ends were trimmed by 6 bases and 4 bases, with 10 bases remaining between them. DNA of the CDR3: TGTGCCAGCAGAGGAGGCTTATACGAGCAGTACTTC. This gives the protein CASRGGLYEQYF.

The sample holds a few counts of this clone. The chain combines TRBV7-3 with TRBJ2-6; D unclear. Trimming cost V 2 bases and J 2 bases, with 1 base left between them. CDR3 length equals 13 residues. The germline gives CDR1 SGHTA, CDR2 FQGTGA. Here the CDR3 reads CASSLAGANVLTF. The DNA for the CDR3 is TGTGCCAGCAGCTTAGCTGGGGCCAACGTCCTGACTTTC. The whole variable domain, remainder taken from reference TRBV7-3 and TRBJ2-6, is GAGVSQTPSNKVTEKGKYVELRCDPISGHTALYWYRQSLGQGPEFLIYFQGTGAADDSGLPNDRFFAVRPEGSVSTLKIQRTERGDSAVYLCASSLAGANVLTFGAGSRLTVL.

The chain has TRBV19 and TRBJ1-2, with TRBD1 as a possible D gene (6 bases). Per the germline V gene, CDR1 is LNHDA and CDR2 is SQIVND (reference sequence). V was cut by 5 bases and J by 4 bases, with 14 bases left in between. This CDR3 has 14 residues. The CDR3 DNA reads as TGTGCCAGTAGTTACTTGGACAGAACCTATGGCTACACCTTC. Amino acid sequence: CASSYLDRTYGYTF.

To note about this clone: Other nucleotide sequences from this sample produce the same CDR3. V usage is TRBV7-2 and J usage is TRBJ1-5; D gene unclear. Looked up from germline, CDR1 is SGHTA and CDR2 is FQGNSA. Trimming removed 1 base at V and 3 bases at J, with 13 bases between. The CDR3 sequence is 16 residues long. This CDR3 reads CASSLVLGGNNQPQHF. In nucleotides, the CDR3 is TGTGCCAGCAGCTTAGTTTTGGGTGGTAACAATCAGCCCCAGCATTTT.

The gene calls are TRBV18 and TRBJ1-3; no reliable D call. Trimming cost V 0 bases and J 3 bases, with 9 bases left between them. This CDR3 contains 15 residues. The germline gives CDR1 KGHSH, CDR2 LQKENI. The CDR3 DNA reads TGTGCCAGCTCACCACCGGCCGGGTTTGGAAACACCATATATTTT. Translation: CASSPPAGFGNTIYF.

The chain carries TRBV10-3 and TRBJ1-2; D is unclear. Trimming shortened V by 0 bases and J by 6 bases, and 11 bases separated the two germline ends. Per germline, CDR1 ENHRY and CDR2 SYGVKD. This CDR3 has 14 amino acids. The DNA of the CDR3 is TGTGCCATCAGTGAGTCGAGGGCTTTTGATGGCTACACCTTC. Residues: CAISESRAFDGYTF.

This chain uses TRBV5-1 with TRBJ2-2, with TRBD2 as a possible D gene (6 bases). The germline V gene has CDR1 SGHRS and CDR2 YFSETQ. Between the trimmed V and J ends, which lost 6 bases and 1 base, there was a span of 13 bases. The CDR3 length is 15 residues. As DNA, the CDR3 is TGCGCCAGCACCCGATTAGCGGAGAACACCGGGGAGCTGTTTTTT. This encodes CASTRLAENTGELFF.

This chain's CDR3 is CASSVTSGSYNEQFF. CDR3 in DNA: TGTGCCAGCAGCGTCACTAGCGGGAGTTACAATGAGCAGTTCTTC. V and J are TRBV11-2 and TRBJ2-1; 11 bases align to TRBD2. CDR3 length equals 15 residues. Trimming at V came to 5 bases and at J to 4 bases, leaving 4 bases not matched to a gene. Per the germline V gene, CDR1 is SGHAT and CDR2 is FQNNGV.

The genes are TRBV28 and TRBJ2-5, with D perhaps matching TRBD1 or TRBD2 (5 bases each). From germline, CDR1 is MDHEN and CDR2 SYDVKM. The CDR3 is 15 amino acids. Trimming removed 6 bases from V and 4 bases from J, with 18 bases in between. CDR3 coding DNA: TGTGCCAGCAGCCGGTCGAGGGGCGGCGCAGAGACCCAGTACTTC. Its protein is CASSRSRGGAETQYF.

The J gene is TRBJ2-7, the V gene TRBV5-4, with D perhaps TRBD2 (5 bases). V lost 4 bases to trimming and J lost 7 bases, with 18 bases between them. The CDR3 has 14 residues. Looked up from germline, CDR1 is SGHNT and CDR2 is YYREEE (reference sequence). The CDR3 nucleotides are TGTGCCAGCAGCCAAGAGAGGGTCGGTTCTGAGCAGTACTTC. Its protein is CASSQERVGSEQYF.